The rows below give T cell receptor beta chains drawn from one sample of a study of early T cells in non-severe SARS-CoV-2 infection. A single record per CDR3 protein comes from TCRdb applying MiXCR to the 5' RACE reads. The table has tens of thousands of distinct CDR3 sequences, around 12% seen once. Sequenced: whole blood. These receptors came from an adult who was a healthcare worker with PCR-confirmed SARS-CoV-2 infection or an uninfected control (not recorded which). CDR3s include the opening cysteine and the closing phenylalanine or tryptophan. The D gene is left open where the match is weak.

CDR3aa,v_gene,j_gene,d_gene
CASSSGGFSSYNEQFF,TRBV5-8,TRBJ2-1,.
CATSRGADVNTGELFF,TRBV15,TRBJ2-2,.
CASSQTSGETQYF,TRBV3-1,TRBJ2-5,TRBD2
CASSLNPGTGSREQYF,TRBV11-2,TRBJ2-7,.
CASGRLSGGSGANVLTF,TRBV27,TRBJ2-6,.
CSAPARGVGETQYF,TRBV20-1,TRBJ2-5,.
CASSLGSGMNTEAFF,TRBV7-2,TRBJ1-1,.
CASSLGRDQPQHF,TRBV5-5,TRBJ1-5,.
CSVGLAGGRLGTDTQYF,TRBV29-1,TRBJ2-3,TRBD2
CASSLGPNSNQPQHF,TRBV7-2,TRBJ1-5,.
CASSLASADEQFF,TRBV7-9,TRBJ2-1,.
CASSRWGTRDTGELFF,TRBV3-1,TRBJ2-2,TRBD2
CSVQTSASEQFF,TRBV29-1,TRBJ2-1,.
CAISPTVGTGELFF,TRBV10-3,TRBJ2-2,.
CASSPQTDSEETQYF,TRBV11-2,TRBJ2-5,.
CATSNGGTSYEQYF,TRBV15,TRBJ2-7,TRBD2
CASSFFGTDTQYF,TRBV7-9,TRBJ2-3,.
CASSVGTLWNEQFF,TRBV9,TRBJ2-1,.
CASSPVFPYEQYF,TRBV4-1,TRBJ2-7,.
CASSMYDAKNIQYF,TRBV19,TRBJ2-4,.
CASSPHNSPLHF,TRBV7-2,TRBJ1-6,.
CASSLVRGQGEQYF,TRBV7-2,TRBJ2-7,TRBD1
CASSLGGTAYSYEQYF,TRBV11-2,TRBJ2-7,TRBD1
CASSLGGFYGYTF,TRBV7-2,TRBJ1-2,.
CASSSQLGSQYF,TRBV28,TRBJ2-5,.
CSVDTGELFF,TRBV29-1,TRBJ2-2,.
CASSPNPQSYEQYF,TRBV18,TRBJ2-7,.
CASSFLPRRAGEQFF,TRBV28,TRBJ2-1,.